This T cell receptor (beta chain) stems from a study of blood T cell repertoires in COVID-19. Study overall: Cohort 3 recovery required two negative PCRs, clearance, or symptom resolution. The origin of the acute and convalescent COVID-19 samples was the United States, Italy and Spain. T cells, B-cell-depleted T cells, or PBMCs provided the cDNA or gDNA that served as material.

Only in-frame clones appear in the TCRdb table, and some are missing; sequencing was by immunoSEQ multiplex PCR. The sample yields fewer than 350,000 clones, 88% seen once. Enrolled through a virtual design, the participants were between roughly 18 and 100 years of age and came from 24 US areas. The V gene's germline CDR1 is SGHVS and CDR2 FNYEAQ. V trimming: 1 base; J trimming: 1 base; junction bases outside the gene matches: 7. The CDR3 covers 17 residues. The sequence came from a woman aged 55-70 years in a cohort exposed to, infected with or recovered from COVID-19 (not recorded which). The chain is built from TRBV7-6 and TRBJ2-5; the match to TRBD2 covers 9 bases. The sample consisted of PBMCs or T cells enriched from blood (not recorded which). The CDR3 DNA reads as TGTGCCAGCAGCTTAGGTGGGGCGGGAGGGCTCCAAGAGACCCAGTACTTC. This gives the protein CASSLGGAGGLQETQYF.